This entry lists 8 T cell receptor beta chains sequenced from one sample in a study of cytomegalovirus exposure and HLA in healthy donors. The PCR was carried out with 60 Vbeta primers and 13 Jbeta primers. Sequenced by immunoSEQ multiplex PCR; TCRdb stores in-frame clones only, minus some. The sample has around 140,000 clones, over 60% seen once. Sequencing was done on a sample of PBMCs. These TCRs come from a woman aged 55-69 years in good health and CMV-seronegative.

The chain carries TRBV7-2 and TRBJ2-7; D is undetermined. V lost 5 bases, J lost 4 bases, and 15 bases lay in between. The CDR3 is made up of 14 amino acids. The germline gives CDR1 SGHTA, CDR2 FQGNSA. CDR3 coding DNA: TGTGCCAGCAGCCTGACTCTATCTGTTTACGAGCAGTACTTC. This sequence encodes CASSLTLSVYEQYF. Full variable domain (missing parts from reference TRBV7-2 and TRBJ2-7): GAGVSQSPSNKVTEKGKDVELRCDPISGHTALYWYRQSLGQGLEFLIYFQGNSAPDKSGLPSDRFSAERTGGSVSTLTIQRTQQEDSAVYLCASSLTLSVYEQYFGPGTRLTVT.

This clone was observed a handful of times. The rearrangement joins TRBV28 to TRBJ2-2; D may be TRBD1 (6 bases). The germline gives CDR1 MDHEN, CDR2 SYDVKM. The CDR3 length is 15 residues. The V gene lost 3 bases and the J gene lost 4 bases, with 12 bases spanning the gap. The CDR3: CASSLSGALTGELFF. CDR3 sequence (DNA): TGTGCCAGCAGTTTGTCAGGGGCGCTCACCGGGGAGCTGTTTTTT.

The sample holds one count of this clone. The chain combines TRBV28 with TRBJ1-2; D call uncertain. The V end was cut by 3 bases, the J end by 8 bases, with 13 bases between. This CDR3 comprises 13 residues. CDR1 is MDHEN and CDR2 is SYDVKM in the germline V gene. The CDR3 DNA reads TGTGCCAGCAGTTTTAACCGGGGAGGAGGCTACACCTTC. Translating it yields CASSFNRGGGYTF.

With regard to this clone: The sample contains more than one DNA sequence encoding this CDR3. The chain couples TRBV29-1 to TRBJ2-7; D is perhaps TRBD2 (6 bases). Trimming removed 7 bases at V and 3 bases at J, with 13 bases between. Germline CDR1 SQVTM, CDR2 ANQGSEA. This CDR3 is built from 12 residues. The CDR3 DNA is TGCAGCGGGGGGGACCAAGGCTACGAGCAGTACTTC. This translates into CSGGDQGYEQYF.

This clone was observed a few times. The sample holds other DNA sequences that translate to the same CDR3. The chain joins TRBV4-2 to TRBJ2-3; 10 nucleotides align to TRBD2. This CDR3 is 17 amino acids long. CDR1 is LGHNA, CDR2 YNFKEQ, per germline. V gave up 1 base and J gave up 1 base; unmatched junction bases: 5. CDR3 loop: CASSQGPGTSGTDTQYF. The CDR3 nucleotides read TGTGCCAGCAGCCAAGGCCCCGGGACTAGCGGCACAGATACGCAGTATTTT.

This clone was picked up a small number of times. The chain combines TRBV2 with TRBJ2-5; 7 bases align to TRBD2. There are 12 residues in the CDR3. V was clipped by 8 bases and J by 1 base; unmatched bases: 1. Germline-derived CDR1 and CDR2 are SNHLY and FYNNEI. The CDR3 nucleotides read TGTGCCAGCCGGGGGGTCCAAGAGACCCAGTACTTC. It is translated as CASRGVQETQYF.

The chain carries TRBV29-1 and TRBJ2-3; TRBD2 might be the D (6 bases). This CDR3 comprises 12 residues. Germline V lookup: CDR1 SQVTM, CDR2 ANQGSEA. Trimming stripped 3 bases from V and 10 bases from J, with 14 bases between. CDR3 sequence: CSVDRDGGSQYF. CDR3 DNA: TGCAGCGTTGATCGCGATGGAGGGTCGCAGTATTTT.

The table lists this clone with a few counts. The CDR3 here is CASSRTGTDTQYF. The DNA for the CDR3 is TGTGCCAGCAGCCGGACAGGCACAGATACGCAGTATTTT. The V and J genes are TRBV7-9 and TRBJ2-3; D might be TRBD1 (6 bases). The V end lost 5 bases, the J end lost 1 base, and 7 bases lay between the germline ends. CDR1 is SEHNR, CDR2 FQNEAQ, per germline (reference sequence). The CDR3 spans 13 residues.